One sample yielded the 3 T cell receptor beta chains listed below, sequenced in a study of T cells after yellow fever vaccination. TCRdb ran MiXCR on the 5' RACE reads and lists one entry per CDR3 protein. The sample has hundreds of thousands of distinct CDR3 sequences, around 19% seen once. Here the sequenced sample was PBMCs, taken before the yellow fever booster vaccination. The receptors derive from a young man who received the YFV17D yellow fever vaccine.

This clonotype was seen a handful of times. The chain is built from TRBV6-6 and TRBJ2-5, with 9 bases fitting TRBD1. Germline CDR1 MNHNY, CDR2 SVGAGI (reference sequence). This CDR3 contains 14 residues. After removal of 4 bases from V and 4 bases from J, the junction contained 4 bases not matched to a gene. CDR3 sequence (DNA): TGTGCCAGCAGTTCCCCGACAGGGGGAGAGACCCAGTACTTC. Protein product: CASSSPTGGETQYF.

The rearrangement links TRBV7-9 to TRBJ2-1, with 7 bases aligning to TRBD1. Trimming at V came to 4 bases and at J to 4 bases, leaving 10 bases not matched to a gene. Germline CDR1 is SEHNR and CDR2 is FQNEAQ (reference sequence). This CDR3 has 16 amino acids. CDR3 in amino acids: CASSYTTGIVYNEQFF. The CDR3 DNA sequence: TGTGCCAGCAGCTATACGACAGGGATTGTGTACAATGAGCAGTTCTTC.

In its sample, this clonotype was seen a few times. The chain is built from TRBV5-5 and TRBJ1-4; no reliable D call. This CDR3 comprises 14 residues. Germline CDR1 and CDR2: SGHKS and YYEKEE (reference sequence). V was shortened by 4 bases and J by 8 bases, with 15 bases between the two germline ends. The CDR3 coding sequence is TGTGCCAGCAGCCGTCCGGGTATGGAGGAAAAACTGTTTTTT. It codes for CASSRPGMEEKLFF.